What follows are 22 T cell receptor beta chains derived from one specimen sequenced in a study of tumor and adjacent non-tumor tissue in lung cancer. Three rounds of nested PCR, following a modified ARM-PCR protocol, produced the TCRbeta library. MiXCR, run by TCRdb on the multiplex PCR reads, gives a single entry per CDR3 protein. The sample includes around 140,000 distinct CDR3 sequences, about 71% of them seen just once. No cell sorting was done before RNA was extracted from the tissue. What was sequenced was lung tumor tissue. The receptor set was obtained from a man in his 60s with small cell lung cancer.

The rearrangement joins TRBV20-1 to TRBJ2-7; 7 positions match TRBD2. CDR1 and CDR2 from the germline V gene are DFQATT and SNEGSKA (reference sequence). The CDR3 length is 13 residues. The J segment lost 4 bases and the V segment lost 6 bases, leaving 9 bases of the junction unmatched. CDR3 coding DNA: TGCAGTGCGCGGGAGTGCCTAACGTACGAGCAGTACTTC. It yields the protein CSARECLTYEQYF.

The V gene is TRBV20-1, the J gene TRBJ2-7, with 8 bases matching TRBD2. The germline V gene has CDR1 DFQATT and CDR2 SNEGSKA (reference sequence). The CDR3 covers 15 residues. J was trimmed by 4 bases and V by 0 bases; bases with no gene match: 8. The DNA for the CDR3 is TGCAGTGCTAGAGATCGGGAGGGACTAAAATACGAGCAGTACTTC. Translated, it gives CSARDREGLKYEQYF.

This clonotype was counted a few times. The CDR3 loop is CASSLRQGGYGFNQPQHF. The CDR3 DNA reads as TGTGCCAGCAGTCTCCGACAGGGTGGATATGGTTTCAATCAGCCCCAGCATTTT. V and J are TRBV6-5 and TRBJ1-5, with 7 bases matching TRBD1. Trimming took 5 bases from V and 3 from J; bases not matched to a gene: 16. Germline V gene lookup returns CDR1 MNHEY and CDR2 SVGAGI. The length of the CDR3 is 18 residues.

This clonotype was observed many times. A junction boundary mismatches the germline segment, possibly from a read error. This chain connects TRBV5-1 to TRBJ2-5; D is unresolved. The CDR3 sequence is 13 residues long. Germline CDR1 is SGHRS and CDR2 is YFSETQ. The chain's CDR3 is CASSLGLGETQYF. CDR3 DNA sequence: TGTGCCAGCAGCTTGGGTTTAGGGGAGACCCAGTACTTC.

On this clonotype: One end of the junction varies from germline; a read error may be responsible. The chain carries TRBV29-1 and TRBJ2-3, with unresolved D. CDR1 SQVTM and CDR2 ANQGSEA come from the germline V gene. The CDR3 consists of 12 residues. The CDR3 DNA reads as TGCAGTGAATCTCAACGCACAGATATGCAGTATTTT. Its translation: CSESQRTDMQYF.

This sequence joins TRBV28 and TRBJ1-5; TRBD1 agrees at 7 bases. V was pared by 9 bases and J by 4 bases, with 15 bases of the junction left unmatched. CDR1 MDHEN and CDR2 SYDVKM come from the germline V gene. This CDR3 has 16 residues. CDR3: CASSPQGGVRNQPQHF. CDR3 bases: TGTGCCAGTAGTCCTCAGGGGGGTGTCAGGAATCAGCCCCAGCATTTT.

The chain has TRBV4-1 and TRBJ2-1; 12 positions agree with TRBD2. Germline loops: CDR1 MGHRA, CDR2 YSYEKL. This CDR3 is built from 18 residues. V shed 4 bases, J shed 9 bases, and the junction held 16 bases outside the gene matches. In DNA form, the CDR3 reads TGCGCCAGCAGCCCGACTAGCGGGAGCTCTGGGGGAGGTCGTGAGCAGTTCTTC. Translating it yields CASSPTSGSSGGGREQFF.

With regard to this clonotype: The CDR3 does not close with the conserved phenylalanine or tryptophan, likely indicating a read error. The genes are TRBV20-1 and TRBJ1-2, with a tentative D call TRBD1 (5 bases). This CDR3 comprises 12 residues. Germline CDR1 DFQATT, CDR2 SNEGSKA (reference sequence). CDR3 sequence reads: CSDRDQGGCYTV. CDR3 bases: TGCAGTGATAGAGATCAGGGAGGATGCTACACCGTC.

The chain carries TRBV10-2 and TRBJ2-7; D is undetermined. V was cut by 4 bases and J by 0 bases, with 7 bases left in between. This CDR3 spans 13 amino acids. The germline V gene has CDR1 WSHSY and CDR2 SAAADI. As DNA, the CDR3 is TGCGCCAGCAGTGTTGCGTCCTCCTACGAGCAGTACGTC. Translating it yields CASSVASSYEQYV.

The J gene is TRBJ1-2, the V gene TRBV6-1; 9 bases agree with TRBD1. CDR3 length equals 14 residues. CDR1 and CDR2 from the germline V gene are MNHNS and SASEGT. V trimming: 4 bases; J trimming: 7 bases; junction bases outside the gene matches: 7. CDR3: CASSGQQGAGGYTF. In DNA, the CDR3 is TGTGCCAGCAGTGGTCAACAGGGGGCAGGTGGCTACACCTTC.

Comment on this clonotype: With a much larger clone just one base away, this may be a read error. The chain couples TRBV29-1 to TRBJ2-5; no firm D call. Germline V lookup: CDR1 SQVTM, CDR2 ANQGSEA. The CDR3 spans 12 residues. Trimming left V 5 bases short and J 4 bases short, with 11 bases between. The CDR3 loop is CSVIPPAETQYF. CDR3 coding DNA: TGCAGCGTTATACCCCCAGCAGAGACCCAGTACTTC. Based on the CDR3 plus reference TRBV29-1 and TRBJ2-5, the full variable domain is SAVISQKPSRDICQRGTSLTIQCQVDSQVTMMFWYRQQPGQSLTLIATANQGSEATYESGFVIDKFPISRPNLTFSTLTVSNMSPEDSSIYLCSVIPPAETQYFGPGTRLLVL.

J is TRBJ2-1 and V is TRBV24-1, with a tentative D call TRBD2 (5 bases). Between the trimmed V and J ends, which lost 9 bases and 5 bases, there was a span of 13 bases. This CDR3 spans 13 amino acids. Germline loops: CDR1 KGHDR, CDR2 SFDVKD. CDR3 protein: CATRTGINNEQFF. The CDR3 DNA reads as TGTGCCACCCGGACCGGGATAAACAATGAGCAGTTCTTC.

In regard to this clonotype: Given a much more abundant clone one base away, this may be a read error. This chain joins TRBV4-2 and TRBJ1-4; D gene unclear. The germline CDR1 and CDR2 sequences are LGHNA and YNFKEQ. The CDR3 runs to 14 residues. CDR3 region: CARSPRHGVEKLFF. CDR3 nucleotides: TGTGCCCGCAGCCCCCGACACGGGGTTGAAAAACTGTTTTTT.

Of note for this clonotype: The conserved final phenylalanine or tryptophan is absent from the CDR3, which likely points to a read error. No DNA is shown, since the ends of the CDR3 on it are uncertain; the CDR3 is the one TCRdb lists. The chain carries TRBV11-3 and TRBJ2-7; no check of the table's D call, TRBD2, against the DNA was made. The CDR3 is made up of 16 amino acids, end residues included. Germline CDR1 is SGHNT and CDR2 is YENEEA. CDR3 sequence reads: CASNSPERGGALRAVL.

On this clonotype: Just one base apart from a much larger clone, this may be a read error. The chain uses TRBV29-1 and TRBJ2-3; D perhaps matches TRBD2 (6 bases). CDR3 length equals 13 residues. Germline V gene lookup returns CDR1 SQVTM and CDR2 ANQGSEA. The germline V and J ends were trimmed by 6 bases and 2 bases, with 12 bases remaining between them. The CDR3 spells CSVGGAITDTQYF. CDR3 nucleotides: TGCAGCGTCGGAGGGGCTATCACAGATACGCAGTATTTT.

On this clonotype: The germline gene is not matched at one end of the junction; a read error may be the cause. This rearrangement joins TRBV6-2 or TRBV6-3 to TRBJ2-6; a possible D gene is TRBD1 (5 bases). The CDR3 totals 13 residues. Germline lookup yields CDR1 MNHEY and CDR2 SVGEGT. This CDR3 is CASSGSGANVQTF. CDR3 DNA: TGTGCCAGCAGCGGCTCTGGGGCCAACGTCCAGACTTTC.

To note about this clonotype: The junction departs from germline at one end; a sequencing error may be responsible. The rearrangement joins TRBV20-1 to TRBJ2-5; D gene unclear. The CDR3 contains 15 residues. Germline V gives CDR1 DFQATT, CDR2 SNEGSKA (reference sequence). CDR3 nucleotides: TGCAGTGCTAGAGTTTTGGGGTCCTACCAAGAGACACAGTACTTC. Its translation: CSARVLGSYQETQYF.

The table lists this clonotype with many counts. The CDR3 DNA is TGTGCCAGCAGGCCTACAGGGGCGATGAACACCGGGGAGCTGTTTTTT. Amino acids: CASRPTGAMNTGELFF. This chain joins TRBV12-3 or TRBV12-4 and TRBJ2-2; 7 nucleotides line up with TRBD1. This CDR3 spans 16 amino acids. The junction had 8 bases not matched to a gene; V was cut back by 6 bases and J by 1 base.

Points on this clonotype: Its ends do not fully match the called genes, so a read error is possible. The genes are TRBV28 and TRBJ1-2; TRBD1 is a possible D gene (5 bases). The CDR3 consists of 12 residues. Germline CDR1 reads MDHEN; CDR2 reads SYDVKM. Here the CDR3 reads CVSSPSSGVYTF. The CDR3 DNA reads TGTGTCAGCAGTCCATCATCGGGGGTCTACACCTTC.

This clonotype was recorded only once. Lacking the conserved final phenylalanine or tryptophan, this CDR3 likely reflects a read error. The V and J genes are TRBV29-1 and TRBJ1-1, with a possible D match to TRBD1 (5 bases). Between the trimmed V and J ends, which lost 0 bases and 5 bases, there was a span of 10 bases. The CDR3 totals 13 residues. Germline V CDR1 and CDR2: SQVTM, ANQGSEA. Here the CDR3 DNA reads TGCAGCGTTGAAGATCAAGAGGGGACTGAAGCTTTCTCT. Translation gives CSVEDQEGTEAFS.

In its sample, this clonotype was seen many times. The chain links TRBV4-1 to TRBJ2-7, with unresolved D. V was clipped by 0 bases and J by 7 bases, with 10 bases between them. The CDR3 totals 13 residues. CDR1 is MGHRA and CDR2 is YSYEKL in the germline V gene. In DNA form, the CDR3 reads TGCGCCAGCAGCCAAGATCCTAGTATGGAGCAGTACTTC. This gives the protein CASSQDPSMEQYF.

There are a few counts of this clonotype. This rearrangement joins TRBV6-5 to TRBJ1-1; D might be TRBD1 (6 bases). V was pared by 5 bases and J by 10 bases, with 20 bases between. The CDR3 length is 14 residues. The V gene's germline CDR1 is MNHEY and CDR2 SVGAGI. In DNA form, the CDR3 reads TGTGCCAGCAGTGATAGACAGGACCTATTTGGAGCTTTCTTT. It translates to CASSDRQDLFGAFF.